This T cell receptor beta chain was recovered during a study of T cells in Graves' hyperthyroidism and ophthalmopathy. Whole-study context: Peripheral blood was secured at the point of initial diagnosis, before any treatment.

TCR beta CDR3 regions were amplified from RNA. A set of HTBI primers served as the primers for a first-round RT-PCR of the TCR CDR3. TCRdb independently ran MiXCR on the multiplex PCR reads; one entry per CDR3 protein. The sample gives around 340,000 distinct CDR3 sequences, roughly 17% of which show up once; around a third is in the top ten. Diagnosis rested on symptoms, serum thyroxine and TRAb, thyroid ultrasound, and orbital computed tomography. Germline loops: CDR1 SGHDT, CDR2 YYEEEE. This CDR3 spans 17 amino acids. Trimming took 2 bases from V and 2 from J; bases not matched to a gene: 9. What was sequenced was blood. The chain carries TRBV5-6 and TRBJ2-3; 9 positions match TRBD2. This TCR came from a man aged 30-40 years with Graves' hyperthyroidism. CDR3 in DNA: TGTGCCAGCAGCTTCGGCGGGAGGGCTGGACACACAGATACGCAGTATTTT. It translates to CASSFGGRAGHTDTQYF.